The 18 T cell receptor beta chains below were found in one sample sequenced in a study of blood T cell repertoires in COVID-19. Libraries were prepared by immunoSEQ multiplex PCR; TCRdb keeps only in-frame clonotypes and omits some of them. The sample holds about 130,000 clones, roughly 83% seen once. Sequencing was carried out using PBMCs or T cells enriched from blood (not recorded which). These receptors came from a man aged 50-60 years who had recovered from COVID-19.

The CDR3: CASSTFPPRDRGYEQYF. The CDR3, as DNA: TGTGCCAGCAGCACCTTTCCCCCCCGGGACAGGGGCTACGAGCAGTACTTC. The chain carries TRBV6-2 or TRBV6-3 and TRBJ2-7, with 10 bases that match TRBD1. V lost 6 bases to trimming and J lost 3 bases; unmatched junction nucleotides: 14. This CDR3 is built from 17 residues. CDR1 is MNHEY, CDR2 SVGEGT, per germline.

This clone appeared a single time. J is TRBJ1-5 and V is TRBV19, with D tentatively TRBD1 (5 bases). CDR1 is LNHDA and CDR2 is SQIVND in the germline V gene (reference sequence). V lost 1 base and J lost 0, with 7 bases in between. This CDR3 spans 15 amino acids. CDR3 sequence reads: CASSIGGASNQPQHF. The CDR3 DNA is TGTGCCAGTAGTATAGGTGGGGCTAGCAATCAGCCCCAGCATTTT.

The chain links TRBV5-8 to TRBJ2-1, with TRBD2 as a possible D gene (6 bases). CDR1 SGHTS and CDR2 YDEGEE come from the germline V gene. The V end was cut by 6 bases, the J end by 0 bases, with 10 bases between. CDR3 length equals 14 residues. The CDR3: CASISGSSYNEQFF. The CDR3 coding sequence is TGTGCCAGCATTAGCGGAAGCTCCTACAATGAGCAGTTCTTC.

This rearrangement joins TRBV11-2 to TRBJ1-1; the match to TRBD1 covers 7 bases. Trimming cost V 3 bases and J 10 bases; bases outside gene matches: 8. This CDR3 is 13 amino acids long. Germline assignment: CDR1 SGHAT and CDR2 FQNNGV. CDR3 nucleotide sequence: TGTGCCAGCAGCTTGGTAGACAGGGTAGGAGCTTTCTTT. It is translated as CASSLVDRVGAFF.

The V and J genes are TRBV5-1 and TRBJ2-7, with D perhaps TRBD1 (5 bases). The V gene lost 2 bases and the J gene lost 3 bases, with 18 bases spanning the gap. The germline V gene encodes CDR1 SGHRS and CDR2 YFSETQ. This CDR3 has 16 amino acids. The CDR3 nucleotides read TGCGCCAGCAGCTTTCGATCCAGGCAGGGAAACTACGAGCAGTACTTC. Translation gives CASSFRSRQGNYEQYF.

The chain has TRBV20-1 and TRBJ2-1; 7 nucleotides align to TRBD2. Unmatched junction bases numbered 7, after V lost 3 bases and J lost 5 bases. The V gene's germline CDR1 is DFQATT and CDR2 SNEGSKA (reference sequence). The CDR3 has 14 amino acids. CDR3 nucleotide sequence: TGCAGTGCTAGTAGTTGGGGGGGGGACAATGAGCAGTTCTTC. This gives the protein CSASSWGGDNEQFF.

This clone was counted only a few times. This rearrangement joins TRBV7-9 to TRBJ2-7; D not certain. The V end lost 6 bases, the J end lost 0 bases, and 6 bases lay between the germline ends. The CDR3 has 12 amino acids. Germline CDR1 is SEHNR and CDR2 is FQNEAQ (reference sequence). CDR3 region: CASRGSSYEQYF. Here the CDR3 DNA reads TGTGCCAGCAGGGGCAGCTCCTACGAGCAGTACTTC.

This clone has a handful of counts. J is TRBJ1-4 and V is TRBV5-6; D gene uncertain. The CDR3 extends over 12 amino acids. Germline values: CDR1 SGHDT, CDR2 YYEEEE. Deletions cut 3 bases from V and 4 bases from J, with 4 bases between. The CDR3 nucleotides are TGTGCCAGCAGCTCCCTTAATGAAAAACTGTTTTTT. This encodes CASSSLNEKLFF.

The chain links TRBV6-5 to TRBJ1-1; 9 bases map to TRBD1. With V trimmed by 6 bases and J by 3 bases, 2 bases remained unmatched. The CDR3 runs to 13 residues. From germline, CDR1 is MNHEY and CDR2 SVGAGI. DNA of the CDR3: TGTGCCAGCAGGCGGACAGGGGACACTGAAGCTTTCTTT. This encodes CASRRTGDTEAFF.

The chain has TRBV7-9 and TRBJ1-3; D remains ambiguous. Between the trimmed V and J ends, which lost 2 bases and 0 bases, there was a span of 8 bases. The CDR3 loop spans 15 amino acids. CDR1 is SEHNR and CDR2 is FQNEAQ in the germline V gene (reference sequence). The CDR3 is CASSLQAVSGNTIYF. DNA for the CDR3: TGTGCCAGCAGCTTACAGGCAGTCTCTGGAAACACCATATATTTT.

CDR3 sequence: CASSLAPGAGGSNTQYF. The CDR3 nucleotides read TGTGCCAGCAGCTTAGCGCCTGGTGCAGGCGGGAGTAATACGCAGTATTTT. The rearrangement joins TRBV7-2 to TRBJ2-3; TRBD2 aligns across 7 bases. The trim removed 0 bases at V and 7 bases at J, leaving 13 bases unmatched. Germline V gives CDR1 SGHTA, CDR2 FQGNSA. There are 17 residues in the CDR3.

The gene calls are TRBV18 and TRBJ1-1; 9 bases line up with TRBD1. The CDR3 length is 13 residues. Per the germline V gene, CDR1 is KGHSH and CDR2 is LQKENI. V was pared by 6 bases and J by 5 bases, with 4 bases of the junction left unmatched. The CDR3 sequence is CASSRDRGTEAFF. CDR3 in DNA: TGTGCCAGCTCCCGCGACAGGGGGACTGAAGCTTTCTTT.

The rearrangement uses TRBV28 and TRBJ1-2; 8 nucleotides line up with TRBD1. The germline gives CDR1 MDHEN, CDR2 SYDVKM. V was clipped by 5 bases and J by 8 bases; unmatched bases: 10. The CDR3 spans 14 residues. The CDR3 region has the DNA TGTGCCAGCAGTATACCGACAGGGGTAGGAGGCTACACCTTC. Protein product: CASSIPTGVGGYTF.

The chain's CDR3 is CASSDQTGGAWLGAAFF. The CDR3 coding sequence is TGTGCCAGCAGTGACCAAACAGGGGGCGCATGGCTGGGGGCAGCTTTCTTT. The chain uses TRBV25-1 and TRBJ1-1; TRBD1 aligns across 9 bases. The CDR3 spans 17 residues. V lost 3 bases to trimming and J lost 10 bases; unmatched junction nucleotides: 18. Germline assignment: CDR1 MGHDK and CDR2 SYGVNS.

This rearrangement joins TRBV11-1 to TRBJ2-1, with 7 bases lining up with TRBD1. The CDR3 length is 16 residues. Per germline, CDR1 SGHAT and CDR2 FQDESV (reference sequence). Trimming cost V 3 bases and J 0 bases; bases outside gene matches: 5. The CDR3 region has the DNA TGTGCCAGCAGCTTGACAGGGTTAGGCTCCTACAATGAGCAGTTCTTC. It specifies CASSLTGLGSYNEQFF. Complete variable domain (other parts from reference TRBV11-1 and TRBJ2-1): EAEVAQSPRYKITEKSQAVAFWCDPISGHATLYWYRQILGQGPELLVQFQDESVVDDSQLPKDRFSAERLKGVDSTLKIQPAELGDSAMYLCASSLTGLGSYNEQFFGPGTRLTVL.

The rearrangement joins TRBV7-9 to TRBJ2-7; 7 bases fit TRBD1. The CDR3 totals 12 residues. V lost 4 bases and J lost 6; bases outside the gene matches: 3. From germline, CDR1 is SEHNR and CDR2 FQNEAQ (reference sequence). Written as DNA, the CDR3 is TGTGCCAGCAGCTCACGACAGGGCGAGCAGTACTTC. Amino acid sequence: CASSSRQGEQYF.

This clone has a handful of counts. The rearrangement uses TRBV10-3 and TRBJ1-4, with D perhaps matching TRBD1 (5 bases). Germline assignment: CDR1 ENHRY and CDR2 SYGVKD. The CDR3 runs to 15 residues. The V and J ends lost 6 bases and 0 bases respectively, with 11 bases between them. The CDR3 region is CAISGDSPTNEKLFF. CDR3 in DNA: TGTGCCATCAGCGGGGACTCCCCAACTAATGAAAAACTGTTTTTT.

This clone was seen a handful of times. The gene calls are TRBV27 and TRBJ1-6; TRBD1 matches at 9 bases. The trim removed 7 bases at V and 8 bases at J, leaving 6 bases unmatched. Germline values: CDR1 MNHEY, CDR2 SMNVEV (reference sequence). The CDR3 has 14 amino acids. The CDR3 loop reads CASTQQGAYSPLHF. As DNA, the CDR3 is TGTGCCAGCACCCAACAGGGGGCCTATTCACCCCTCCACTTT.